This is a list of T cell receptor beta chains from one sample in a study of CD8+CD57+ T cells in acquired aplastic anemia. From the reads, TCRdb called clonotypes with MiXCR, one entry per CDR3 protein. The table lists hundreds of thousands of distinct CDR3 sequences, around a third of them singletons. Material: sorted CD4+, CD8+, or CD8+CD57+ T cells (not recorded which) from PBMCs. These receptors all stem from a human donor with aplastic anemia. The conserved cysteine and the conserved F or W are not part of the CDR3 here. The order of the fields is CDR3 protein, V gene.

CDR3 protein: ASRPGTGFTYEQY
V gene: TRBV6-1

CDR3 protein: ASSPLVSSTDTQY
V gene: TRBV10-3

CDR3 protein: ASSVDRDTEAF
V gene: TRBV9

CDR3 protein: ALRQRGAEYEQY
V gene: TRBV19

CDR3 protein: ASSFRAYNEQF
V gene: TRBV7-2

CDR3 protein: ATSDVDNYYNEQF
V gene: TRBV24-1

CDR3 protein: ASSLVGGGYTDTQY
V gene: TRBV7-2

CDR3 protein: ASSSSHSGGSYEQY
V gene: TRBV5-5

CDR3 protein: ASSRGKNYGYT
V gene: TRBV7-2

CDR3 protein: ASSLDASVPPHGYT
V gene: TRBV11-2

CDR3 protein: ASSFSWTGGTNEKLF
V gene: TRBV12-3/TRBV12-4

CDR3 protein: ASSERRTNTEAF
V gene: TRBV10-3

CDR3 protein: AWSGSWVYEQY
V gene: TRBV30

CDR3 protein: ASSPLETQY
V gene: TRBV2

CDR3 protein: ASSPPLTSGYEQY
V gene: TRBV11-1

CDR3 protein: ASSSWATGDQPQH
V gene: TRBV19

CDR3 protein: ASSDRRSPLH
V gene: TRBV12-3/TRBV12-4

CDR3 protein: ASTPNTGGVSGANVLT
V gene: TRBV11-2

CDR3 protein: ASRRDVLYNEQF
V gene: TRBV2

CDR3 protein: ASSQGAGGGYT
V gene: TRBV3-1

CDR3 protein: ASSYEGVREDVEAF
V gene: TRBV6-5

CDR3 protein: AISESVFTDTQY
V gene: TRBV10-3

CDR3 protein: SVEADLFTEAF
V gene: TRBV29-1

CDR3 protein: ASSSRGIDYGYT
V gene: TRBV5-1

CDR3 protein: ASSQVSGPGYT
V gene: TRBV14

CDR3 protein: ASSLRSQY
V gene: TRBV7-2

CDR3 protein: ASKKGQTSNQPQH
V gene: TRBV25-1

CDR3 protein: ASSDPDTPLPYGYT
V gene: TRBV9

CDR3 protein: AISGGAEDRHEQY
V gene: TRBV10-3

CDR3 protein: SADRGSPYNEQF
V gene: TRBV20-1

CDR3 protein: ATSYSGTGGNQPQH
V gene: TRBV24-1

CDR3 protein: ASSVGGSQETQY
V gene: TRBV9

CDR3 protein: AWSVPEGQTSGTQY
V gene: TRBV11-1

CDR3 protein: ASSLGVGSEAF
V gene: TRBV7-2

CDR3 protein: ASSPLGGPSYEQY
V gene: TRBV5-1

CDR3 protein: SGQATTDTQY
V gene: TRBV29-1

CDR3 protein: ASSAWGTGQETQY
V gene: TRBV2

CDR3 protein: ATSRGQGVNSEKLF
V gene: TRBV15

CDR3 protein: ARGQGFNTEAF
V gene: TRBV2

CDR3 protein: ASSRTGNQPQH
V gene: TRBV6-1

CDR3 protein: ATSRPRDSQDYQPQH
V gene: TRBV15

CDR3 protein: AIKDRMTDTQY
V gene: TRBV24-1

CDR3 protein: ASSETIGDSYEQY
V gene: TRBV25-1

CDR3 protein: ASSIALGTGRGYGYT
V gene: TRBV19

CDR3 protein: ATSDHGGSGYT
V gene: TRBV24-1

CDR3 protein: ASSFSLAGAAYEQY
V gene: TRBV11-2

CDR3 protein: ASSTGPNQPQH
V gene: TRBV10-1

CDR3 protein: ASSAGQGELH
V gene: TRBV5-1

CDR3 protein: ASSLVRGAGYT
V gene: TRBV7-3

CDR3 protein: SLVRGNQETQY
V gene: TRBV29-1

CDR3 protein: ASSRRQGGTAQY
V gene: TRBV11-3

CDR3 protein: ASSLGGPEQY
V gene: TRBV12-3/TRBV12-4